The 20 T cell receptor beta chains given below trace back to one sample, sequenced in a study of T cell repertoires in ileal Crohn's disease. Libraries were prepared by immunoSEQ multiplex PCR; TCRdb keeps only in-frame clonotypes and omits some of them. In the table there are more than 12,000 clones, about 73% of which are singletons. Sequencing input: ileal tissue. The receptors come from an adult with Crohn's disease.

The chain has TRBV7-8 and TRBJ1-2, with D unresolved. CDR1 SGHVS and CDR2 FQNEAQ come from the germline V gene. Trimming removed 4 bases at V and 3 bases at J, with 12 bases between. This CDR3 has 14 amino acids. In DNA, the CDR3 is TGTGCCAGCAGCTCAACAGAAGACGACTATGGCTACACCTTC. It is translated as CASSSTEDDYGYTF.

This clone appeared a few times. This chain links TRBV30 with TRBJ1-2; D is perhaps TRBD1 (6 bases). Germline CDR1 reads GTSNPN; CDR2 reads SVGIG (reference sequence). This CDR3 region has 14 residues. The V gene lost 3 bases and the J gene lost 4 bases, with 15 bases spanning the gap. DNA of the CDR3: TGTGCCTGGAGGCCCGGACAGAGCTTCTATGGCTACACCTTC. This gives the protein CAWRPGQSFYGYTF.

The chain uses TRBV5-5 and TRBJ1-1; 9 nucleotides agree with TRBD1. Germline CDR1 SGHKS, CDR2 YYEKEE (reference sequence). Trimming removed 3 bases from V and 4 bases from J; junction bases left unmatched: 10. The CDR3 runs to 16 residues. The CDR3 nucleotides read TGTGCCAGCAGCTCGAGGACAGGGGTCGATGGCACTGAAGCTTTCTTT. It translates to CASSSRTGVDGTEAFF.

The chain links TRBV5-1 to TRBJ2-1; TRBD2 aligns across 8 bases. V gave up 9 bases and J gave up 0 bases; unmatched junction bases: 11. This CDR3 spans 16 amino acids. Germline values: CDR1 SGHRS, CDR2 YFSETQ. The CDR3 bases are TGCGCCACTGCCCTCAATAGCGGGACCTCCTACAATGAGCAGTTCTTC. It translates to CATALNSGTSYNEQFF.

The genes are TRBV5-4 and TRBJ1-2; D possibly corresponds to TRBD1 (5 bases). Trimming removed 0 bases from V and 4 bases from J, with 22 bases in between. In germline, CDR1 is SGHNT, CDR2 YYREEE (reference sequence). The CDR3 has 18 residues. CDR3 coding DNA: TGTGCCAGCAGCTTGGGGGGCAGTCCGGCGCTAGGCGTCTATGGCTACACCTTC. It translates to CASSLGGSPALGVYGYTF. Full variable domain (missing parts from reference TRBV5-4 and TRBJ1-2): ETGVTQSPTHLIKTRGQQVTLRCSSQSGHNTVSWYQQALGQGPQFIFQYYREEENGRGNFPPRFSGLQFPNYSSELNVNALELDDSALYLCASSLGGSPALGVYGYTFGSGTRLTVV.

A few counts support this clone. The CDR3 is CASRVGQGAIYGYTF. For the CDR3, the DNA is TGTGCCAGCAGGGTCGGACAGGGGGCTATCTATGGCTACACCTTC. The gene calls are TRBV6-5 and TRBJ1-2, with 11 positions matching TRBD1. The CDR3 loop spans 15 amino acids. Germline CDR1 and CDR2: MNHEY and SVGAGI. The V gene end was trimmed by 6 bases and the J gene end by 4 bases; junction bases not matched to a gene: 7.

The V call is TRBV5-1, the J call TRBJ2-7; unclear D gene. Germline CDR1 is SGHRS and CDR2 is YFSETQ. V dropped 3 bases and J dropped 5 bases, with 15 bases sitting between them. The CDR3 runs to 14 residues. The CDR3 DNA reads TGCGCCAGCAGCTACCAAGGGTACGGCAACGAGCAGTACTTC. Translating gives CASSYQGYGNEQYF.

This chain uses TRBV15 with TRBJ2-3, with 7 bases fitting TRBD2. With 5 bases clipped from V and 3 bases from J, the junction kept 8 bases outside the gene matches. Germline assignment: CDR1 LNHNV and CDR2 YYDKDF (reference sequence). The CDR3 is made up of 15 amino acids. The CDR3: CATSYRLAETDTQYF. The CDR3 coding sequence is TGTGCCACCAGCTACCGACTAGCTGAAACAGATACGCAGTATTTT.

This clone was seen a few times. J is TRBJ2-3 and V is TRBV2; 8 bases fit TRBD2. V lost 4 bases to trimming and J lost 1 base; unmatched junction nucleotides: 7. The CDR3 runs to 16 residues. From germline, CDR1 is SNHLY and CDR2 FYNNEI. The CDR3 sequence is CASSGGSGGRTDTQYF. As DNA, the CDR3 is TGTGCCAGCAGTGGAGGGAGCGGGGGCCGCACAGATACGCAGTATTTT.

This clone came up a few times. V and J are TRBV2 and TRBJ1-1; D is uncertain. This CDR3 spans 11 amino acids. Germline assignment: CDR1 SNHLY and CDR2 FYNNEI. The germline V and J ends were trimmed by 6 bases and 2 bases, with 4 bases remaining between them. In DNA form, the CDR3 reads TGTGCCAGCAGCCCCAACACTGAAGCTTTCTTT. Translation: CASSPNTEAFF.

The rearrangement joins TRBV11-3 to TRBJ2-1, with 8 bases matching TRBD2. The CDR3 totals 15 residues. The ends lost 5 bases at V and 3 bases at J; junction bases unmatched: 6. CDR1 is SGHNT and CDR2 is YENEEA in the germline V gene. The CDR3 DNA follows: TGTGCCAGCAGCCCCACAGCGGGGGACTACAATGAGCAGTTCTTC. It encodes CASSPTAGDYNEQFF.

The chain has TRBV10-3 and TRBJ2-5; 7 nucleotides line up with TRBD2. From germline, CDR1 is ENHRY and CDR2 SYGVKD. V was pared by 2 bases and J by 7 bases, with 7 bases of the junction left unmatched. The CDR3 runs 14 residues. The CDR3 DNA reads as TGTGCCATCAGTGAGACGGCCTCTAGCGGGACCCAGTACTTC. Translating it yields CAISETASSGTQYF.

This clone is medium-sized (0.01 to 0.1%). The V gene is TRBV16, the J gene TRBJ2-7; D tentatively fits TRBD1 or TRBD2 (7 bases each). The CDR3 totals 16 residues. V was pared by 3 bases and J by 4 bases, with 19 bases between. The germline V gene has CDR1 KGHSY and CDR2 FQNENV. CDR3 region: CASSHSGRGREYEQYF. In DNA, the CDR3 is TGTGCCAGCAGCCATTCGGGGAGGGGGCGCGAGTACGAGCAGTACTTC.

The chain joins TRBV18 to TRBJ2-4; D might be TRBD1 or TRBD2, each matching 5 bases. CDR3 length: 15 residues. From germline, CDR1 is KGHSH and CDR2 LQKENI. V was cut by 6 bases and J by 0 bases, with 12 bases left in between. The CDR3 bases are TGTGCCAGCTCCCCCAGGGAGCTAGCCAAAAACATTCAGTACTTC. Encoded protein: CASSPRELAKNIQYF.

The chain employs TRBV6-4 and TRBJ1-2; TRBD1 aligns across 9 bases. Germline assignment: CDR1 MRHNA and CDR2 SNTAGT. The CDR3 length is 14 residues. V was clipped by 5 bases and J by 6 bases; unmatched bases: 7. CDR3: CASSPRTGANGYTF. DNA for the CDR3: TGTGCCAGCAGTCCACGGACAGGGGCTAATGGCTACACCTTC.

With respect to this clone: Other DNA sequences of this sample code for an identical CDR3. This rearrangement joins TRBV14 to TRBJ2-3; no firm D call. Germline lookup yields CDR1 SGHDN and CDR2 FVKESK. V shed 5 bases and J shed 6 bases, with 12 bases lying between them. The CDR3 sequence is 13 residues long. CDR3 loop: CASSFNRRDTQYF. As DNA, the CDR3 is TGTGCCAGCAGCTTTAACCGCCGGGATACGCAGTATTTT.

J is TRBJ2-7 and V is TRBV6-6, with D maybe TRBD2 (6 bases). CDR3 size: 13 residues. Trimming stripped 6 bases from V and 3 bases from J, with 12 bases between. CDR1 is MNHNY, CDR2 SVGAGI, per germline (reference sequence). CDR3 DNA: TGTGCCAGCAGCCCCGTGGGGGGCTACGAGCAGTACTTC. Translating gives CASSPVGGYEQYF.

The table lists this clone with a few counts. V gene TRBV14 combines with J gene TRBJ1-2; no definite D call. Germline CDR1 SGHDN, CDR2 FVKESK. The CDR3 contains 14 residues. The V gene lost 1 base and the J gene lost 3 bases, with 9 bases spanning the gap. The CDR3 reads CASSQGRQDYGYTF. The CDR3 bases are TGTGCCAGCAGCCAAGGACGCCAGGACTATGGCTACACCTTC.

The V gene is TRBV6-1, the J gene TRBJ2-1; tentative D call: TRBD2 (6 bases). Trimming took off 6 bases at V and 4 bases at J, with 13 bases between the two ends. The CDR3 is made up of 14 amino acids. Germline CDR1 and CDR2: MNHNS and SASEGT. CDR3 residues: CASRQAGAYNEQFF. The CDR3 DNA is TGTGCCAGCAGACAAGCGGGCGCTTACAATGAGCAGTTCTTC.

This clone was counted only a few times. The rearrangement uses TRBV5-6 and TRBJ2-3, with D possibly TRBD1 on 6 matching bases. V shed 4 bases and J shed 3 bases, with 9 bases lying between them. Germline CDR1 reads SGHDT; CDR2 reads YYEEEE. The CDR3 has 13 amino acids. The CDR3 protein is CASSPGTTDTQYF. The CDR3 region has the DNA TGTGCCAGCAGCCCCGGGACAACAGATACGCAGTATTTT.